This T cell receptor beta chain was identified during a study of T cell changes during pregnancy in multiple sclerosis. V trimming: 8 bases; J trimming: 2 bases; junction bases outside the gene matches: 6. CDR1 is MRHNA, CDR2 SNTAGT, per germline. The CDR3 consists of 14 residues. The data were produced by immunoSEQ multiplex PCR, yet TCRdb's version contains in-frame clones alone and is incomplete. The sample includes roughly 27,000 clones, about 88% seen only once; the top ten take more than 7.5%. The sample consisted of CD8+ T cells from peripheral blood mononuclear cells, taken in the second trimester of pregnancy. The chain combines TRBV6-4 with TRBJ2-3, with 8 bases matching TRBD1. The sequence derives from a female donor with multiple sclerosis, enrolled in a pregnancy study. The CDR3 here is CASGNRGDTDTQYF. The CDR3 nucleotides are TGTGCCAGCGGAAACAGGGGGGACACAGATACGCAGTATTTT.